This entry lists 26 T cell receptor beta chains sequenced from one sample in a study of blood T cell repertoires in COVID-19. TCRdb's table, derived via immunoSEQ multiplex PCR, lists solely in-frame clones and lacks some. The data contain roughly 390,000 clones, less than 85% of them singletons. Sequencing was carried out using peripheral blood. The source is a woman between 18 and 29 years old with acute or convalescent COVID-19.

This clone was picked up a small number of times. The chain has TRBV2 and TRBJ2-5, with 10 positions matching TRBD2. The CDR3 is made up of 15 amino acids. The V segment lost 2 bases and the J segment 9 bases; nucleotides outside the gene matches: 9. CDR1 is SNHLY and CDR2 is FYNNEI in the germline V gene. The CDR3 nucleotides are TGTGCCAGCAGTGAACCCCTAGCGGGGGCCGGGGCCCAGTACTTC. Translated: CASSEPLAGAGAQYF.

This chain links TRBV2 with TRBJ1-2; D remains unclear. V lost 6 bases and J lost 4, with 15 bases in between. From germline, CDR1 is SNHLY and CDR2 FYNNEI. The length of the CDR3 is 14 residues. DNA for the CDR3: TGTGCCAGCAGCCCCGGTGGGAGTGGCTATGGCTACACCTTC. It specifies CASSPGGSGYGYTF. Supplemented by reference TRBV2 and TRBJ1-2, the full variable domain reads EPEVTQTPSHQVTQMGQEVILRCVPISNHLYFYWYRQILGQKVEFLVSFYNNEISEKSEIFDDQFSVERPDGSNFTLKIRSTKLEDSAMYFCASSPGGSGYGYTFGSGTRLTVV.

To note about this clone: The junction departs from germline at one end; a sequencing error may be responsible. The V call is TRBV19, the J call TRBJ2-2; 8 nucleotides match TRBD2. The CDR3 has 12 residues. CDR1 is LNHDA, CDR2 SQIVND, per germline (reference sequence). Here the CDR3 DNA reads TGTGCCAGTAGTATCCAGCGGGGGAACGTGGTTTTT. It is translated as CASSIQRGNVVF.

This chain uses TRBV19 with TRBJ1-1, with D perhaps TRBD1 (5 bases). Per the germline V gene, CDR1 is LNHDA and CDR2 is SQIVND (reference sequence). The CDR3 consists of 13 residues. With 7 bases removed from V and 3 bases from J, the gap between germline ends came to 12 bases. DNA for the CDR3: TGTGCCAGTATAGGATCGGGGGACACTGAAGCTTTCTTT. Translation gives CASIGSGDTEAFF. The whole variable domain, remainder taken from reference TRBV19 and TRBJ1-1, is DGGITQSPKYLFRKEGQNVTLSCEQNLNHDAMYWYRQDPGQGLRLIYYSQIVNDFQKGDIAEGYSVSREKKESFPLTVTSAQKNPTAFYLCASIGSGDTEAFFGQGTRLTVV.

The chain has TRBV28 and TRBJ2-3; 9 bases are shared with TRBD1. Germline values: CDR1 MDHEN, CDR2 SYDVKM. V shed 5 bases, J shed 4 bases, and the junction held 16 bases outside the gene matches. The CDR3 contains 18 residues. Written as DNA, the CDR3 is TGTGCCAGCAGTCTGCCACCTGCGGGACAGGGCAGATCAGATACGCAGTATTTT. Protein product: CASSLPPAGQGRSDTQYF.

This clone was recorded once. This sequence joins TRBV7-3 and TRBJ2-3, with a weak D call TRBD2 (6 bases). Per germline, CDR1 SGHTA and CDR2 FQGTGA. The CDR3 is 15 amino acids. The V and J ends lost 1 base and 4 bases respectively, with 12 bases between them. The CDR3 reads CASSLSGGTSDTQYF. CDR3 in DNA: TGTGCCAGCAGCTTAAGTGGCGGGACCTCAGATACGCAGTATTTT.

J is TRBJ2-3 and V is TRBV13; 8 bases agree with TRBD1. Losses at the gene ends were 2 bases for V and 0 bases for J; bases not matched to a gene: 7. In germline, CDR1 is PRHDT, CDR2 FYEKMQ (reference sequence). The CDR3 is made up of 17 amino acids. The CDR3 DNA reads as TGTGCCAGCAGCTTAAACAGGGGGGTTTCTAGCACAGATACGCAGTATTTT. Amino acid sequence: CASSLNRGVSSTDTQYF.

The chain carries TRBV28 and TRBJ2-3, with a possible D match to TRBD1 (5 bases). The CDR3 extends over 14 amino acids. V shed 5 bases and J shed 1 base, with 10 bases lying between them. Germline V lookup: CDR1 MDHEN, CDR2 SYDVKM. This chain's CDR3 is CASSIQTGTDTQYF. In DNA, the CDR3 is TGTGCCAGCAGTATACAGACAGGCACAGATACGCAGTATTTT.

In this sample, this clone turned up a few times. The chain couples TRBV5-4 to TRBJ2-3; D is perhaps TRBD1 (5 bases). Germline loops: CDR1 SGHNT, CDR2 YYREEE (reference sequence). CDR3 length: 14 amino acids. Trimming removed 7 bases from V and 2 bases from J, with 14 bases in between. The CDR3 here is CASHRQFDTDTQYF. The CDR3 DNA reads as TGTGCCAGCCACCGACAGTTCGACACAGATACGCAGTATTTT. The entire variable domain, with the rest obtained from reference TRBV5-4 and TRBJ2-3, is as follows: ETGVTQSPTHLIKTRGQQVTLRCSSQSGHNTVSWYQQALGQGPQFIFQYYREEENGRGNFPPRFSGLQFPNYSSELNVNALELDDSALYLCASHRQFDTDTQYFGPGTRLTVL.

This clone was detected only a few times. V usage is TRBV4-2 and J usage is TRBJ2-3, with a weak D call TRBD2 (5 bases). The CDR3 has 16 amino acids. Trimming took off 2 bases at V and 0 bases at J, with 12 bases between the two ends. CDR1 and CDR2 from the germline V gene are LGHNA and YNFKEQ. The CDR3 DNA reads as TGTGCCAGCAGCCAACCCCCGGGGTATAGCACAGATACGCAGTATTTT. Encoded protein: CASSQPPGYSTDTQYF.

The chain uses TRBV7-9 and TRBJ1-6; 7 bases match TRBD1. The CDR3 has 19 residues. Trimming cost V 2 bases and J 8 bases; bases outside gene matches: 18. Per germline, CDR1 SEHNR and CDR2 FQNEAQ (reference sequence). The CDR3 loop reads CASSLYRPGTAFGHSPLHF. CDR3 nucleotide sequence: TGTGCCAGCAGCTTATACCGACCCGGGACAGCCTTCGGCCATTCACCCCTCCACTTT.

The chain is built from TRBV2 and TRBJ2-3; 8 bases match TRBD1. J lost 0 bases, V lost 7 bases, and 6 bases had no gene match. This CDR3 has 15 residues. Germline V lookup: CDR1 SNHLY, CDR2 FYNNEI. In DNA form, the CDR3 reads TGTGCCAGCACTCAGGGGGCATCTAGCACAGATACGCAGTATTTT. Encoded protein: CASTQGASSTDTQYF.

V gene TRBV7-3 combines with J gene TRBJ1-1; 7 bases match TRBD1. This CDR3 is 14 amino acids long. V gave up 3 bases and J gave up 0 bases; unmatched junction bases: 1. CDR1 is SGHTA, CDR2 FQGTGA, per germline. The CDR3 nucleotides are TGTGCCAGCAGCTTGGACAGGCTGAACACTGAAGCTTTCTTT. Protein: CASSLDRLNTEAFF.

The V gene is TRBV19, the J gene TRBJ1-1, with D possibly matching TRBD1 (5 bases). This CDR3 comprises 13 residues. CDR1 and CDR2 from the germline V gene are LNHDA and SQIVND (reference sequence). Trimming stripped 4 bases from V and 11 bases from J, with 17 bases between. This CDR3 is CASSTGPSGMAFF. The DNA of the CDR3 is TGTGCCAGTAGTACCGGGCCATCAGGGATGGCTTTCTTT.

The chain links TRBV5-5 to TRBJ2-4; possible D gene TRBD1, 6 bases. The CDR3 has 12 amino acids. Germline V CDR1 and CDR2: SGHKS, YYEKEE (reference sequence). Trimming pared 0 bases from V and 14 bases from J, leaving 12 bases between. The CDR3 here is CASSLAGQTKYF. In DNA form, the CDR3 reads TGTGCCAGCAGCTTGGCTGGACAGACTAAGTACTTC. Looking up the rest from reference TRBV5-5 and TRBJ2-4 gives the full variable domain: DAGVTQSPTHLIKTRGQQVTLRCSPISGHKSVSWYQQVLGQGPQFIFQYYEKEERGRGNFPDRFSARQFPNYSSELNVNALLLGDSALYLCASSLAGQTKYFGAGTRLSVL.

The chain joins TRBV6-1 to TRBJ1-5; TRBD1 matches at 7 bases. The length of the CDR3 is 19 residues. V was pared by 2 bases and J by 2 bases, with 15 bases of the junction left unmatched. The germline V gene has CDR1 MNHNS and CDR2 SASEGT. Written as DNA, the CDR3 is TGTGCCAGCAGTGAAACTCCGGTGACAGGGTGGATACGCAATCAGCCCCAGCATTTT. As protein: CASSETPVTGWIRNQPQHF.

This chain uses TRBV28 with TRBJ2-7; 10 positions match TRBD1. Germline V gene data show CDR1 as MDHEN and CDR2 as SYDVKM. The length of the CDR3 is 16 residues. V lost 2 bases to trimming and J lost 4 bases; unmatched junction nucleotides: 8. CDR3 sequence: CASSLGLGQGLYEQYF. In DNA form, the CDR3 reads TGTGCCAGCAGTTTAGGGTTGGGACAGGGGTTATACGAGCAGTACTTC.

V is TRBV5-1 and J is TRBJ1-1; 7 nucleotides match TRBD1. With V trimmed by 1 base and J by 11 bases, 8 bases remained unmatched. The CDR3 runs 13 residues. Germline V CDR1 and CDR2: SGHRS, YFSETQ. The CDR3 protein is CASSLRGGGDAFF. CDR3 bases: TGCGCCAGCAGCTTGAGAGGAGGGGGCGACGCTTTCTTT.

V and J are TRBV9 and TRBJ2-1, with D possibly being TRBD2 (7 bases). The length of the CDR3 is 18 residues. Trimming removed 4 bases at V and 6 bases at J, with 26 bases between. Germline CDR1 SGDLS, CDR2 YYNGEE. The CDR3 DNA reads TGTGCCAGCAGCCCATACGATGGGGGGGGCATGGAAGGCAATGAGCAGTTCTTC. This codes for CASSPYDGGGMEGNEQFF.

V and J are TRBV7-7 and TRBJ2-2; D not resolved. Trimming pared 5 bases from V and 5 bases from J, leaving 9 bases between. The germline V gene encodes CDR1 SSHAT and CDR2 FNYEAQ (reference sequence). The length of the CDR3 is 13 residues. CDR3 residues: CASSPLLTGELFF. CDR3 DNA sequence: TGTGCCAGCAGCCCCCTGTTGACCGGGGAGCTGTTTTTT.

As concerns this clone: Distinct nucleotide sequences in the sample also encode this CDR3. The V gene is TRBV9, the J gene TRBJ1-1, with D tentatively TRBD1 (6 bases). V lost 0 bases and J 5 bases, leaving 8 bases between the germline ends. The CDR3 is 13 amino acids. Germline CDR1 reads SGDLS; CDR2 reads YYNGEE. CDR3 sequence (DNA): TGTGCCAGCAGCGTAGAAGGGGGAACTGAAGCTTTCTTT. Residues: CASSVEGGTEAFF.

This clone was recorded only once. The chain links TRBV7-9 to TRBJ1-1, with D uncertain. The CDR3 is 13 amino acids. Germline V gene lookup returns CDR1 SEHNR and CDR2 FQNEAQ (reference sequence). V lost 5 bases, J lost 0 bases, and 7 bases lay in between. The CDR3 DNA is TGTGCCAGCAGCCCTGAGATGAACACTGAAGCTTTCTTT. It is translated as CASSPEMNTEAFF.

The CDR3 nucleotides are TGTGCCTGTTCTGAATACGGGGCTGAAGCTTTCTTT. Its translation is CACSEYGAEAFF. This chain connects TRBV30 to TRBJ1-1; D unclear. V was cut by 6 bases and J by 6 bases, with 14 bases left in between. Germline-derived CDR1 and CDR2 are GTSNPN and SVGIG (reference sequence). The CDR3 extends over 12 amino acids.

The sample holds a few counts of this clone. The DNA of the CDR3 is TGTGCCAGCAGTGACCCCAATGGACAGCCCGAGGTCCTGACTTTC. Amino acid sequence: CASSDPNGQPEVLTF. This sequence joins TRBV25-1 and TRBJ2-6; possibly TRBD1 for D (6 bases). Trimming took 3 bases from V and 13 from J, leaving 19 bases between them. From germline, CDR1 is MGHDK and CDR2 SYGVNS. CDR3 size: 15 residues.

This clone was recorded only once. This chain connects TRBV2 to TRBJ2-5, with a weak D call TRBD2 (6 bases). This CDR3 comprises 13 residues. Germline values: CDR1 SNHLY, CDR2 FYNNEI. Trimming shortened V by 6 bases and J by 5 bases, and 13 bases separated the two germline ends. CDR3 sequence: CASRGGAVETQYF. The CDR3 nucleotides read TGTGCCAGCAGGGGGGGTGCTGTCGAGACCCAGTACTTC.

The rearrangement uses TRBV11-2 and TRBJ1-1; TRBD1 aligns across 10 bases. V trimming: 2 bases; J trimming: 8 bases; junction bases outside the gene matches: 11. Germline V CDR1 and CDR2: SGHAT, FQNNGV. The CDR3 totals 16 residues. CDR3 sequence (DNA): TGTGCCAGCAGCTTAAATCCGGGACAGGGGTCGGGCGAAGCTTTCTTT. This translates into CASSLNPGQGSGEAFF.